What follows is one T cell receptor beta chain and its context. An end of the junction does not agree with germline; a read error may underlie this. This sample is drawn from a study of read filtering for tumor transcriptome and immune sequencing. This library used roughly 400 ng RNA and molecular barcoded adaptors spanning alpha/delta and beta/gamma chains. TCRdb ran MiXCR on the reads and lists one entry per CDR3 protein. The top ten clones hold 16% of a sample with 50,000 to 65,000 distinct CDR3 sequences, 9% to 15% of them seen once. Sequencing was performed on a population of CD138-negative cells sorted from bone marrow. The TCR originated in a donor at least 40 years old with multiple myeloma.

For the CDR3, the DNA is TGCAGCGGTACCGGAACAGGGGGTAATGAGCGGTTCTTC. This encodes CSGTGTGGNERFF. This chain joins TRBV29-1 and TRBJ2-1; 8 positions match TRBD1. The germline CDR1 and CDR2 sequences are SQVTM and ANQGSEA. The CDR3 is 13 amino acids.